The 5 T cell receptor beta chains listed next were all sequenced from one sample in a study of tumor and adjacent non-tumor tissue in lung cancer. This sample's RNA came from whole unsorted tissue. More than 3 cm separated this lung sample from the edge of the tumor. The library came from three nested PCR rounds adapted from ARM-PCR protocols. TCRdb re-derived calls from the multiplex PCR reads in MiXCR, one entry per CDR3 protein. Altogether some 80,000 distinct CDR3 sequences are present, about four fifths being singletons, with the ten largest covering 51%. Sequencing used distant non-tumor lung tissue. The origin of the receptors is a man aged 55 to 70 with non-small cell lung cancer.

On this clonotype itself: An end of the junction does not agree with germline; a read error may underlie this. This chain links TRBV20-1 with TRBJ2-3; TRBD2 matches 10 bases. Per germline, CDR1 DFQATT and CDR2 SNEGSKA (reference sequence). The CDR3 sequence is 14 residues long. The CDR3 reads CNARTSGGPDTQYF. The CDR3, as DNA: TGCAATGCTAGGACTAGCGGAGGGCCAGATACGCAGTATTTT.

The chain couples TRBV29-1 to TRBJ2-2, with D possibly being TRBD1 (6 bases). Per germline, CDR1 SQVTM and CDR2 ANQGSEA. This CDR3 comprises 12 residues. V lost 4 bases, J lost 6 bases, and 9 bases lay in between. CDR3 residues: CSVVGHSGELFF. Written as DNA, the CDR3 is TGCAGCGTTGTGGGACATTCCGGGGAGCTGTTTTTT.

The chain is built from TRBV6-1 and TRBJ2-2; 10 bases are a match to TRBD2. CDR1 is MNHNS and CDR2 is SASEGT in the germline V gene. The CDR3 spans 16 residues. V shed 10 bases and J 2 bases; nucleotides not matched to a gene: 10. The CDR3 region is CATSTGTSVNTGELFF. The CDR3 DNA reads TGTGCCACCAGCACCGGGACTAGCGTTAACACCGGGGAGCTGTTTTTT.

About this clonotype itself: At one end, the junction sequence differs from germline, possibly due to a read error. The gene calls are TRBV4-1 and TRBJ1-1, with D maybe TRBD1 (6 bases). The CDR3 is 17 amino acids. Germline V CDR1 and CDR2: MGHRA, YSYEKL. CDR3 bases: TGCGACAGCAGCCAACCGACAGGTGGGCCAAGGAACACTGAAGCTTTCTTT. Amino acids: CDSSQPTGGPRNTEAFF.

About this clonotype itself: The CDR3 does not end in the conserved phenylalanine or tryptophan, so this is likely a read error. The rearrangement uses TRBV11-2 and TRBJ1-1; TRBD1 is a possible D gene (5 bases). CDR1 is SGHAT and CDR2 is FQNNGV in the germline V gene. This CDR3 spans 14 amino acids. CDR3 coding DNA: TGTGCCAGCAACTTAGTAGGGAGGGGCACTGGAGCTTTCTAT. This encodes CASNLVGRGTGAFY.